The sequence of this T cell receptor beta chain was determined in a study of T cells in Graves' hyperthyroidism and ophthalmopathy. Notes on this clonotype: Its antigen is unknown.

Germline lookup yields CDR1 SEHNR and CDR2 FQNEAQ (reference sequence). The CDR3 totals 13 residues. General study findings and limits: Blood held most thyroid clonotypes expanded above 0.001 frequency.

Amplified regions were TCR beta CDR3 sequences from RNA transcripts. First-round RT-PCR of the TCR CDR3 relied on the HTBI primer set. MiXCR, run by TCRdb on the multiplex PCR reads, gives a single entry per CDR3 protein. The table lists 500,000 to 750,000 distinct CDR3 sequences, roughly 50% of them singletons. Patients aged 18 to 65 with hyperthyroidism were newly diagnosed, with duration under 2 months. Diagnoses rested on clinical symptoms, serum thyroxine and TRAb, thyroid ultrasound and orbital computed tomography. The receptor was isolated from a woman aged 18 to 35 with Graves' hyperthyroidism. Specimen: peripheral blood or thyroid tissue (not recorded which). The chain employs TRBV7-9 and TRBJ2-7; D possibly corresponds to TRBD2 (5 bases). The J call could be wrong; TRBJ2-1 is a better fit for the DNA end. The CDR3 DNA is TGTGCCAGCAGCTTAGACCTACGGGGTGAGCAGTTCTTC. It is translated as CASSLDLRGEQFF.